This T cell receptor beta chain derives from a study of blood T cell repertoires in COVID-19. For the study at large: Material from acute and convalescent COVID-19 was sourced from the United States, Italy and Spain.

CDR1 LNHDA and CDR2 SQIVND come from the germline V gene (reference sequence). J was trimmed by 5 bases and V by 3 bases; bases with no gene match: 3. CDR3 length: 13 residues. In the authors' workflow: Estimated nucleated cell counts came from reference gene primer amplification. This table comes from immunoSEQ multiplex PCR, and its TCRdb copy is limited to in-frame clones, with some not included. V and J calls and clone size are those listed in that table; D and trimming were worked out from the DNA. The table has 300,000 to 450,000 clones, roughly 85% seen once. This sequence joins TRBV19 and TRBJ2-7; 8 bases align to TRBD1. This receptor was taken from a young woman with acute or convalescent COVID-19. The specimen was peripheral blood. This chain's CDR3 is CASSMQGAHEQYF. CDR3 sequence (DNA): TGTGCCAGTAGTATGCAGGGGGCACACGAGCAGTACTTC.